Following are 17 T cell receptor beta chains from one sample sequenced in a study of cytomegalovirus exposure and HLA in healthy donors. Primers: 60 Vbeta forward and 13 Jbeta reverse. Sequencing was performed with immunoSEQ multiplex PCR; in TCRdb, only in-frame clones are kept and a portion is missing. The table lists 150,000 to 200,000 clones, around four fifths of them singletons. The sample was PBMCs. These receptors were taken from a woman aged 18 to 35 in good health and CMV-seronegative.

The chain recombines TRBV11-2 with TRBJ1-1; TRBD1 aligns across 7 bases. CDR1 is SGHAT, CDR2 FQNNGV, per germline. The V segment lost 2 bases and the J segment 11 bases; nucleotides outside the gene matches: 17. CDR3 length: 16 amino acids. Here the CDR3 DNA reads TGTGCCAGCAGCTTAAGCCCCCGGGACAGTTTAAACAAGGCTTTCTTT. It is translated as CASSLSPRDSLNKAFF.

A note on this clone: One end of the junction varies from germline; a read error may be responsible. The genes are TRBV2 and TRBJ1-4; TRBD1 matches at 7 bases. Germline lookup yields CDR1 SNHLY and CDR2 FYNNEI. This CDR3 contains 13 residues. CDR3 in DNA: TGTGCCAGCAGGGAAGACAGGGTTGAAAAACTGTTTTTT. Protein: CASREDRVEKLFF.

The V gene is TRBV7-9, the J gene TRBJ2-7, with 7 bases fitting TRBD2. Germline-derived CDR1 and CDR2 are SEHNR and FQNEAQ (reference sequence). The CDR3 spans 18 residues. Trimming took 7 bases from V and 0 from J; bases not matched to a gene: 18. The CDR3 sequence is CASNPGGGRGLSSYEQYF. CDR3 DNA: TGTGCCAGCAACCCGGGGGGTGGGCGGGGACTCAGCTCCTACGAGCAGTACTTC. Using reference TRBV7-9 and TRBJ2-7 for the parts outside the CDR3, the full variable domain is DTGVSQNPRHKITKRGQNVTFRCDPISEHNRLYWYRQTLGQGPEFLTYFQNEAQLEKSRLLSDRFSAERPKGSFSTLEIQRTEQGDSAMYLCASNPGGGRGLSSYEQYFGPGTRLTVT.

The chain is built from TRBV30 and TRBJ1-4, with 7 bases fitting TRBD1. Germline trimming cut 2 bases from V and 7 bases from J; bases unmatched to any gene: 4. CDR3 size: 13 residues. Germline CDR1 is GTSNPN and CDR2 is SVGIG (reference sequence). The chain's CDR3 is CAWSFQGGEKLFF. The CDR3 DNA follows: TGTGCCTGGAGTTTCCAGGGGGGTGAAAAACTGTTTTTT.

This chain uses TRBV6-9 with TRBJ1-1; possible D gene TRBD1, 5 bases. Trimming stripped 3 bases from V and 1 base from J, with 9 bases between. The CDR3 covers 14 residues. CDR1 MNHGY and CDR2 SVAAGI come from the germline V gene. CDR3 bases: TGTGCCAGCAGTTACCCCGACAGGAACACTGAAGCTTTCTTT. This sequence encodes CASSYPDRNTEAFF.

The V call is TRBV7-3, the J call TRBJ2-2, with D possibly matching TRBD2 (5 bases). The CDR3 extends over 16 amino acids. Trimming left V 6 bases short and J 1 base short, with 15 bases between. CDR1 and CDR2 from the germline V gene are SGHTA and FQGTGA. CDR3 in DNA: TGTGCCAGCAGTCAGCGGTTCGGGATGAACACCGGGGAGCTGTTTTTT. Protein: CASSQRFGMNTGELFF.

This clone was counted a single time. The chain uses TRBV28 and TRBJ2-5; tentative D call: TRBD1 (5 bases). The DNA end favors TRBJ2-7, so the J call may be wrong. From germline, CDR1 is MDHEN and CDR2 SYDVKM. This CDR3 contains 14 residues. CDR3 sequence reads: CASSFLGASYEQYF. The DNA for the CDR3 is TGTGCCAGCAGTTTTCTAGGGGCCTCCTACGAGCAGTACTTC.

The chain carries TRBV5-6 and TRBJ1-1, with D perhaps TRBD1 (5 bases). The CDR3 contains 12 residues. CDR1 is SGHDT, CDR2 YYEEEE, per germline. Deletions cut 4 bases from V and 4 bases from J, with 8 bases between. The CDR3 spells CASSAGGTEAFF. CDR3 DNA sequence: TGTGCCAGCAGCGCCGGGGGCACTGAAGCTTTCTTT.

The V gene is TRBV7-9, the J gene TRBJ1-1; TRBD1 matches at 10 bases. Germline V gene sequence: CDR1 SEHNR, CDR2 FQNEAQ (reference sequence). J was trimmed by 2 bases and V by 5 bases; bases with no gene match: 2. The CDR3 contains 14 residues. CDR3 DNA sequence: TGTGCCAGCAGCCGGACAGGGGGAAACACTGAAGCTTTCTTT. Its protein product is CASSRTGGNTEAFF.

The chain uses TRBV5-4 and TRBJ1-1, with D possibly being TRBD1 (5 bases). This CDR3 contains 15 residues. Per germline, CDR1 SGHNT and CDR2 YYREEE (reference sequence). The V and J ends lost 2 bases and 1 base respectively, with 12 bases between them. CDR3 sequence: CASSFGSQANTEAFF. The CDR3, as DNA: TGTGCCAGCAGCTTTGGTTCACAGGCGAACACTGAAGCTTTCTTT.

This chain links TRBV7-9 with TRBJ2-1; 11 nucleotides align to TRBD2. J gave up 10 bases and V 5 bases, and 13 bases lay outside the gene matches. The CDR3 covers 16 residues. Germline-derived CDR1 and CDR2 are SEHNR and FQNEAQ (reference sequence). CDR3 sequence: CASSPEGTSGNPEQFF. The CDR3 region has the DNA TGTGCCAGCAGCCCTGAAGGGACTAGCGGAAATCCCGAGCAGTTCTTC.

CDR3 nucleotides: TGTGCCAGCAGCGCGACAGGGGTTGACACTGAAGCTTTCTTT. This gives the protein CASSATGVDTEAFF. The V gene is TRBV5-5, the J gene TRBJ1-1; 8 nucleotides agree with TRBD1. Per the germline V gene, CDR1 is SGHKS and CDR2 is YYEKEE (reference sequence). V dropped 4 bases and J dropped 3; count of bases not matched to a gene: 5. The CDR3 has 14 amino acids.

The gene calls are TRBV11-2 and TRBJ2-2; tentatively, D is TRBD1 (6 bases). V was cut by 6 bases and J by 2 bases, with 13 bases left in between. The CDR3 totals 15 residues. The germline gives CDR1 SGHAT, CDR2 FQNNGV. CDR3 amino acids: CASSPGAENTGELFF. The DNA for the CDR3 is TGTGCCAGCAGTCCAGGGGCAGAAAACACCGGGGAGCTGTTTTTT.

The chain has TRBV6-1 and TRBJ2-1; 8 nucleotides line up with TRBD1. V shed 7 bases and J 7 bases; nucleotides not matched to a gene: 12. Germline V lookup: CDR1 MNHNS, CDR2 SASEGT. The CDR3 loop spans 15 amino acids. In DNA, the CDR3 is TGTGCCAGCACCCCCTCGGACAGGGCGGGGAATGAGCAGTTCTTC. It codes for CASTPSDRAGNEQFF.

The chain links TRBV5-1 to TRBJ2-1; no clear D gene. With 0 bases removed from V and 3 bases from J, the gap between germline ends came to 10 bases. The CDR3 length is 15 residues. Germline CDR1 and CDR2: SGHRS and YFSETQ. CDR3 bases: TGCGCCAGCAGCTTGGTGGCGGAAAGCTACAATGAGCAGTTCTTC. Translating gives CASSLVAESYNEQFF.

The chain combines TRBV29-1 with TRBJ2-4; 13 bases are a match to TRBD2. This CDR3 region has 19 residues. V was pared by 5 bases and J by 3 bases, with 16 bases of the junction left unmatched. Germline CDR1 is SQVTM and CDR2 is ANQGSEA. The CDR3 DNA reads TGCAGCGTTCCAGGATTGGGACTAGCGGGGATAGGTCTCAAAAACATTCAGTACTTC. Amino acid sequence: CSVPGLGLAGIGLKNIQYF.

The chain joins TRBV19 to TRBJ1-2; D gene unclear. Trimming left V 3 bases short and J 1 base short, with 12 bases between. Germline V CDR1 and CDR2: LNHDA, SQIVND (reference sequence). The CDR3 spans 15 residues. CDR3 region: CASSIGGMDNYGYTF. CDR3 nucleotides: TGTGCCAGTAGTATTGGAGGAATGGATAACTATGGCTACACCTTC.